These 5 T cell receptor beta chains were sequenced from one sample in a study of T cells in Graves' hyperthyroidism and ophthalmopathy. TCR beta CDR3 regions were amplified from RNA. HTBI primers drove first-round RT-PCR of the TCR CDR3. From the multiplex PCR reads, TCRdb called clonotypes with MiXCR, one entry per CDR3 protein. The table records around 350,000 distinct CDR3 sequences, about a fifth of them present only once. Sequencing used blood. The receptors were gathered from a woman under 30 with Graves' hyperthyroidism.

The chain combines TRBV6-2 or TRBV6-3 with TRBJ2-5; no clear D gene. The CDR3 consists of 12 residues. CDR1 is MNHEY, CDR2 SVGEGT, per germline. V was clipped by 6 bases and J by 4 bases, with 9 bases between them. The CDR3 DNA is TGTGCCAGCAGGACCCACGGAGAGACCCAGTACTTC. Amino acids: CASRTHGETQYF.

This clonotype was recorded at least ten times. The chain joins TRBV12-3 or TRBV12-4 to TRBJ1-2, with unresolved D. The CDR3 consists of 13 residues. The V end was cut by 1 base, the J end by 4 bases, with 7 bases between. Here the CDR3 DNA reads TGTGCCAGCAGTTTAGGCAGCTTCTATGGCTACACCTTC. Its translation: CASSLGSFYGYTF.

This clonotype was picked up many times. This chain links TRBV11-2 with TRBJ1-1; D not certain. The CDR3 length is 13 residues. CDR1 and CDR2 (germline): SGHAT, FQNNGV. V was trimmed by 5 bases and J by 1 base, leaving 8 bases between them. The chain's CDR3 is CASSATRNTEAFF. The CDR3 DNA reads as TGTGCCAGCAGCGCTACAAGGAACACTGAAGCTTTCTTT.

This clonotype occurred many times. The chain carries TRBV5-5 and TRBJ1-5, with 7 nucleotides matching TRBD1. V lost 4 bases, J lost 0 bases, and 7 bases stayed unmatched. Germline CDR1 is SGHKS and CDR2 is YYEKEE (reference sequence). This CDR3 spans 16 amino acids. The CDR3 coding sequence is TGTGCCAGCAGCGGAGGGACAGCCCTTAGCAATCAGCCCCAGCATTTT. Translated: CASSGGTALSNQPQHF.

This clonotype occurred once. J is TRBJ2-4 and V is TRBV11-3; maybe TRBD1 (6 bases). Germline CDR1 and CDR2: SGHNT and YENEEA. The CDR3 runs 15 residues. The ends were cut back, 0 bases at V and 0 bases at J, with 6 bases in the middle. CDR3 sequence: CASSLEGGAKNIQYF. CDR3 DNA: TGTGCCAGCAGCTTAGAAGGGGGAGCCAAAAACATTCAGTACTTC.